The table lists the clone carrying this TCR beta chain with a count of one. As yet, its antigen is unknown. The method was immunoSEQ multiplex PCR; TCRdb's version includes in-frame clones alone and lacks a portion of them. The sample holds 120,000 or so clones, roughly nine tenths seen once. The sample originates from a study of T cell responses to AZD1222 COVID-19 vaccine. Study-wide results and limits: The donor group comprised mostly white British people and more females; the analysis possibly underestimated clonal diversity. Distributed over spike, vaccine-associated CD4 TCRs predominated at 160-218 and 743-854.

The receptor comes from an adult who received the AZD1222 COVID-19 vaccine. The sequenced sample was peripheral blood, obtained 28 days after the second AZD1222 dose.

The CDR3 reads CASSSRGGPGEETQYF. In DNA form, the CDR3 reads TGTGCCAGCAGCTCTCGGGGGGGCCCCGGGGAAGAGACCCAGTACTTC. The chain uses TRBV7-3 and TRBJ2-5; the match to TRBD2 covers 8 bases. This CDR3 spans 16 amino acids. V gave up 4 bases and J gave up 3 bases; unmatched junction bases: 10. Germline CDR1 SGHTA, CDR2 FQGTGA.